This TCR beta chain appears in the sequencing data of a study of blood T cell repertoires in COVID-19. In the study overall: Sources were T cells, B-cell-depleted T cells, or PBMCs; the material itself was cDNA or gDNA.

Between the trimmed V and J ends, which lost 1 base and 3 bases, there was a span of 13 bases. Germline V gene sequence: CDR1 SGHTA, CDR2 FQGTGA. The CDR3 contains 15 residues. As originally analysed: Estimated nucleated cell counts came from reference gene primer amplification. Profiled with immunoSEQ multiplex PCR; TCRdb holds only in-frame clones, not every one. Clone size and the V and J calls come from that table; the DNA yielded D and trimming. The sample has roughly 250,000 clones, under 90% seen once. Sequenced sample: peripheral blood. This chain joins TRBV7-3 and TRBJ2-7; D not resolved. This TCR was recovered from a human donor in a cohort sampled during active COVID-19. The CDR3 region is CASSLSRGLSYEQYF. The CDR3 region has the DNA TGTGCCAGCAGCTTAAGTCGCGGATTGAGCTACGAGCAGTACTTC.